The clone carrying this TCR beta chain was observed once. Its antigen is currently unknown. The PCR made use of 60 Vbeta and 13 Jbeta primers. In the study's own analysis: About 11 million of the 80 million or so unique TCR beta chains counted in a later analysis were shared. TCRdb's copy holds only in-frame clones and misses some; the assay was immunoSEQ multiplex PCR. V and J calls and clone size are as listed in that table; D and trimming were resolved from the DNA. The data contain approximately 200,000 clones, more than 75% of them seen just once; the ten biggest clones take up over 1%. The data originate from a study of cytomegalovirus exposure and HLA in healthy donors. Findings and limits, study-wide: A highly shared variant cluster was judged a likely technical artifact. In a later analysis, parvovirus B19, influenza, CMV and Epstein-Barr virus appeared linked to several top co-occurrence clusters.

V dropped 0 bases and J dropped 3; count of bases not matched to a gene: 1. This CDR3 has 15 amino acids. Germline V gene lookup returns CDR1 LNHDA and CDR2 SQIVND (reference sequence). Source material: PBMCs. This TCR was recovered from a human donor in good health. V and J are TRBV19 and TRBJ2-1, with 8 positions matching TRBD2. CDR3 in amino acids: CASSIDGRVYNEQFF. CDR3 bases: TGTGCCAGTAGTATAGACGGGAGGGTCTACAATGAGCAGTTCTTC.